What follows are 30 T cell receptor beta chains derived from one specimen sequenced in a study of early T cells in non-severe SARS-CoV-2 infection. TCRdb re-called the 5' RACE reads through MiXCR, storing one row per CDR3 protein. Of about 34,000 distinct CDR3 sequences listed, 5% to 6.5% are singletons. Input material: whole blood. The receptors here all came from an adult who was a healthcare worker with PCR-confirmed SARS-CoV-2 infection or an uninfected control (not recorded which).

This clonotype was detected a few times. This chain uses TRBV20-1 with TRBJ2-7; D ambiguous. Trimming removed 0 bases from V and 0 bases from J, with 6 bases in between. CDR3 length: 13 amino acids. Per germline, CDR1 DFQATT and CDR2 SNEGSKA (reference sequence). The CDR3 loop reads CSAREGYSYEQYF. The DNA for the CDR3 is TGCAGTGCTAGAGAAGGTTACTCCTACGAGCAGTACTTC.

This clonotype has a count of ten or more. The V call is TRBV18, the J call TRBJ2-7; D gene ambiguous. CDR1 KGHSH and CDR2 LQKENI come from the germline V gene. With 3 bases removed from V and 2 bases from J, the gap between germline ends came to 8 bases. This CDR3 has 13 amino acids. The DNA for the CDR3 is TGTGCCAGCTCACCCGAGGCCGCCTACGAGCAGTACTTC. This gives the protein CASSPEAAYEQYF. Supplemented by reference TRBV18 and TRBJ2-7, the full variable domain reads NAGVMQNPRHLVRRRGQEARLRCSPMKGHSHVYWYRQLPEEGLKFMVYLQKENIIDESGMPKERFSAEFPKEGPSILRIQQVVRGDSAAYFCASSPEAAYEQYFGPGTRLTVT.

This clonotype was detected ten times or more. This rearrangement joins TRBV5-6 to TRBJ1-1; tentative D call: TRBD1 (5 bases). Per germline, CDR1 SGHDT and CDR2 YYEEEE. The CDR3 is 14 residues long. V lost 4 bases and J 8 bases, leaving 18 bases between the germline ends. CDR3 sequence reads: CASSRDGGLSEAFF. The DNA of the CDR3 is TGTGCCAGCAGCCGAGACGGGGGTTTATCCGAAGCTTTCTTT.

In this sample, this clonotype turned up a few times. This chain links TRBV12-3 or TRBV12-4 with TRBJ1-2; no firm D call. This CDR3 contains 16 residues. V lost 2 bases, J lost 3 bases, and 16 bases lay in between. CDR3 loop: CASSLFDVGHYYGYTF. The CDR3 coding sequence is TGTGCCAGCAGTTTATTTGACGTCGGCCATTACTATGGCTACACCTTC.

This clonotype was seen ten or more times. The rearrangement uses TRBV5-1 and TRBJ2-2; TRBD2 agrees at 14 bases. The CDR3 covers 17 residues. Germline CDR1 SGHRS, CDR2 YFSETQ. Germline trimming cut 4 bases from V and 3 bases from J; bases unmatched to any gene: 5. The CDR3 reads CASSPTSGGADTGELFF. In DNA, the CDR3 is TGCGCCAGCAGCCCGACTAGCGGGGGGGCCGACACCGGGGAGCTGTTTTTT.

By share, this clonotype counts as medium-sized. The chain carries TRBV7-9 and TRBJ1-1; 7 bases are shared with TRBD1. The CDR3 totals 13 residues. Germline V lookup: CDR1 SEHNR, CDR2 FQNEAQ (reference sequence). V lost 7 bases to trimming and J lost 6 bases; unmatched junction nucleotides: 8. The CDR3 spells CASNIQGIAEAFF. CDR3 coding DNA: TGTGCCAGCAATATACAGGGGATCGCTGAAGCTTTCTTT.

This clonotype was recorded a few times. The rearrangement links TRBV27 to TRBJ2-2; D remains ambiguous. The V end lost 6 bases, the J end lost 0 bases, and 14 bases lay between the germline ends. The CDR3 length is 16 residues. Germline V gene lookup returns CDR1 MNHEY and CDR2 SMNVEV (reference sequence). The CDR3: CASRPYLVANTGELFF. The CDR3 DNA sequence: TGTGCCAGCAGGCCCTATTTAGTCGCGAACACCGGGGAGCTGTTTTTT.

This clonotype occurred many times. One junction end disagrees with the germline gene, perhaps due to a read error. The rearrangement links TRBV28 to TRBJ2-1, with a possible D match to TRBD1 (6 bases). Germline CDR1 and CDR2: MDHEN and SYDVKM. This CDR3 spans 15 amino acids. CDR3 region: CASTTPDRSSNEQFF. The CDR3 DNA reads as TGTGCCAGCACTACACCAGACAGGTCCTCCAATGAGCAGTTCTTC.

The sample holds many counts of this clonotype. This chain connects TRBV29-1 to TRBJ1-2, with D tentatively TRBD1 (5 bases). CDR1 and CDR2 (germline): SQVTM, ANQGSEA. This CDR3 has 14 residues. Between the trimmed V and J ends, which lost 6 bases and 3 bases, there was a span of 17 bases. CDR3 bases: TGCAGCGTCGGCCAAAGAGACAGTGACTATGGCTACACCTTC. Translating it yields CSVGQRDSDYGYTF.

This clonotype was recorded many times. The rearrangement joins TRBV15 to TRBJ1-4, with D perhaps matching TRBD1 (6 bases). CDR1 and CDR2 (germline): LNHNV, YYDKDF (reference sequence). This CDR3 is 14 amino acids long. The ends were cut back, 7 bases at V and 3 bases at J, with 12 bases in the middle. The CDR3 is CATNPDRSNEKLFF. The CDR3, as DNA: TGTGCCACCAATCCGGACAGATCTAATGAAAAACTGTTTTTT.

This clonotype has at least ten counts. The chain recombines TRBV18 with TRBJ1-2; possibly TRBD1 for D (5 bases). Trimming shortened V by 6 bases and J by 4 bases, and 9 bases separated the two germline ends. Germline CDR1 reads KGHSH; CDR2 reads LQKENI. The CDR3 covers 12 residues. The CDR3 is CASSATVYGYTF. CDR3 nucleotide sequence: TGTGCCAGCTCCGCGACAGTCTATGGCTACACCTTC. Drawing the rest from reference TRBV18 and TRBJ1-2, the complete variable domain is NAGVMQNPRHLVRRRGQEARLRCSPMKGHSHVYWYRQLPEEGLKFMVYLQKENIIDESGMPKERFSAEFPKEGPSILRIQQVVRGDSAAYFCASSATVYGYTFGSGTRLTVV.

In its sample, this clonotype was seen many times. Relative to the germline gene, one junction end is altered; a read error may explain this. The V gene is TRBV5-4, the J gene TRBJ2-6; a weak D match, TRBD1 (5 bases). CDR3 length: 16 residues. Germline CDR1 and CDR2: SGHNT and YYREEE (reference sequence). CDR3: CASSLELVSGANVLIF. CDR3 sequence (DNA): TGTGCCAGCAGCTTGGAACTGGTTTCTGGGGCCAACGTCCTGATTTTC.

This clonotype showed up many times. The J gene is TRBJ2-6, the V gene TRBV20-1, with 9 bases lining up with TRBD1. J was trimmed by 2 bases and V by 3 bases; bases with no gene match: 11. There are 18 residues in the CDR3. Per the germline V gene, CDR1 is DFQATT and CDR2 is SNEGSKA (reference sequence). CDR3 sequence (DNA): TGCAGTGCTAGGACAGACCCCGGGACAGGGACTGGGGCCAACGTCCTGACTTTC. Translated: CSARTDPGTGTGANVLTF.

This clonotype was observed a few times. The rearrangement joins TRBV18 to TRBJ2-7, with 7 nucleotides matching TRBD1. CDR1 is KGHSH, CDR2 LQKENI, per germline. The CDR3 contains 13 residues. V gave up 5 bases and J gave up 2 bases; unmatched junction bases: 3. CDR3 sequence (DNA): TGTGCCAGCTCAGACAGGGAACCCTACGAGCAGTACTTC. Translated: CASSDREPYEQYF. Full variable domain (rest looked up from reference TRBV18 and TRBJ2-7): NAGVMQNPRHLVRRRGQEARLRCSPMKGHSHVYWYRQLPEEGLKFMVYLQKENIIDESGMPKERFSAEFPKEGPSILRIQQVVRGDSAAYFCASSDREPYEQYFGPGTRLTVT.

This clonotype has a count of ten or more. This chain connects TRBV6-2 or TRBV6-3 to TRBJ2-7, with D maybe TRBD1 (5 bases). Between the trimmed V and J ends, which lost 2 bases and 6 bases, there was a span of 8 bases. Germline CDR1 is MNHEY and CDR2 is SVGEGT. This CDR3 spans 12 amino acids. The CDR3 loop is CASSYQGGEQYF. CDR3 sequence (DNA): TGTGCCAGCAGTTACCAGGGCGGCGAGCAGTACTTC.

This clonotype came up a few times. The V and J genes are TRBV29-1 and TRBJ2-1, with D uncertain. Trimming cost V 3 bases and J 9 bases, with 15 bases left between them. CDR1 is SQVTM, CDR2 ANQGSEA, per germline. The CDR3 spans 13 residues. The CDR3 region has the DNA TGCAGCGTTGAGACCCAGAGCTATGGTGAGCAGTTCTTC. Its protein is CSVETQSYGEQFF.

This clonotype was observed at least ten times. The V and J genes are TRBV11-2 and TRBJ2-5; 8 positions match TRBD2. The CDR3 extends over 14 amino acids. Germline-derived CDR1 and CDR2 are SGHAT and FQNNGV. V dropped 5 bases and J dropped 0; count of bases not matched to a gene: 2. CDR3 coding DNA: TGTGCCAGCAGCCCGGGACTAGACCAAGAGACCCAGTACTTC. Its protein is CASSPGLDQETQYF. The complete variable domain, with remaining parts taken from reference TRBV11-2 and TRBJ2-5, reads EAGVAQSPRYKIIEKRQSVAFWCNPISGHATLYWYQQILGQGPKLLIQFQNNGVVDDSQLPKDRFSAERLKGVDSTLKIQPAKLEDSAVYLCASSPGLDQETQYFGPGTRLLVL.

The table lists this clonotype with many counts. V is TRBV28 and J is TRBJ2-7; D is ambiguous. Trimming took off 8 bases at V and 7 bases at J, with 15 bases between the two ends. CDR3 length equals 12 residues. Germline assignment: CDR1 MDHEN and CDR2 SYDVKM. CDR3 loop: CASLGIRGEQYF. CDR3 sequence (DNA): TGTGCCAGCCTGGGCATCCGTGGGGAGCAGTACTTC.

About this clonotype: This sequence may be a read error, since a much larger clone differs from it by one base. The V call is TRBV28, the J call TRBJ1-6; D is perhaps TRBD1 (5 bases). Deletions cut 1 base from V and 13 bases from J, with 17 bases between. CDR3 length equals 15 residues. Germline CDR1 and CDR2: MDHEN and SYDVKM. The CDR3 nucleotides are TGTGCCAGCAGTTTATCTCGGGGACGAATAGCTCCCCTCCACTTT. Protein sequence: CASSLSRGRIAPLHF. The variable domain in full, with the rest retrieved from reference TRBV28 and TRBJ1-6, is DVKVTQSSRYLVKRTGEKVFLECVQDMDHENMFWYRQDPGLGLRLIYFSYDVKMKEKGDIPEGYSVSREKKERFSLILESASTNQTSMYLCASSLSRGRIAPLHFGNGTRLTVT.

This clonotype turned up a few times. This chain links TRBV27 with TRBJ2-2; possibly TRBD2 for D (6 bases). Germline CDR1 and CDR2: MNHEY and SMNVEV (reference sequence). The CDR3 length is 13 residues. V lost 7 bases and J lost 5, with 11 bases in between. CDR3 DNA sequence: TGTGCCAGCAAAACGGGGGAAACCGGGGAGCTGTTTTTT. Protein: CASKTGETGELFF.

This clonotype was seen many times. The J gene is TRBJ2-7, the V gene TRBV7-3; maybe TRBD1 (5 bases). The V end was cut by 1 base, the J end by 7 bases, with 11 bases between. CDR1 is SGHTA, CDR2 FQGTGA, per germline. The CDR3 sequence is 13 residues long. In DNA, the CDR3 is TGTGCCAGCAGCTTAAATAGGGGTCGAGAGCAGTACTTC. Translating it yields CASSLNRGREQYF.

Here the CDR3 reads CATSDPGNTGELFF. The CDR3 DNA reads as TGTGCCACCAGTGATCCAGGAAACACCGGGGAGCTGTTTTTT. The rearrangement joins TRBV24-1 to TRBJ2-2; D call uncertain. CDR3 length: 14 amino acids. The V gene's germline CDR1 is KGHDR and CDR2 SFDVKD. Trimming left V 3 bases short and J 2 bases short, with 6 bases between.

This clonotype was seen repeatedly, ten times or more. The genes are TRBV6-5 and TRBJ1-5; D call uncertain. The CDR3 has 14 amino acids. In germline, CDR1 is MNHEY, CDR2 SVGAGI. V lost 6 bases to trimming and J lost 2 bases, with 11 bases between them. In DNA form, the CDR3 reads TGTGCCAGCAGCTGGGCACCCCGCAATCAGCCCCAGCATTTT. Its translation is CASSWAPRNQPQHF.

This clonotype occurred many times. The CDR3, as DNA: TGTGCCTGGAGGCTGCCGCCTTACGAGCAGTACTTC. This sequence encodes CAWRLPPYEQYF. V gene TRBV30 combines with J gene TRBJ2-7; D is uncertain. This CDR3 is built from 12 residues. Deletions cut 3 bases from V and 4 bases from J, with 10 bases between. Germline V lookup: CDR1 GTSNPN, CDR2 SVGIG (reference sequence).

This clonotype was seen at least ten times. The CDR3 region is CASSESGVAYGYTF. In nucleotides, the CDR3 is TGTGCCAGCAGTGAATCCGGCGTTGCGTATGGCTACACCTTC. V and J are TRBV2 and TRBJ1-2; D gene ambiguous. Looked up from germline, CDR1 is SNHLY and CDR2 is FYNNEI. V was cut by 2 bases and J by 5 bases, with 12 bases left in between. The CDR3 extends over 14 amino acids.

The chain is built from TRBV4-1 and TRBJ1-1; D is undetermined. Per germline, CDR1 MGHRA and CDR2 YSYEKL. V lost 3 bases to trimming and J lost 5 bases, with 4 bases between them. CDR3 length: 11 residues. CDR3 residues: CASSHGTEAFF. The CDR3 nucleotides read TGCGCCAGCAGCCATGGGACTGAAGCTTTCTTT.

This clonotype has ten or more counts. The chain links TRBV10-1 to TRBJ1-1, with D hard to call. V dropped 5 bases and J dropped 6 bases, with 10 bases sitting between them. The CDR3 totals 12 residues. Germline CDR1 WNHNN, CDR2 SYGVQD (reference sequence). CDR3 DNA sequence: TGCGCCAGCAGTCATGACATTCCTGAAGCTTTCTTT. It yields the protein CASSHDIPEAFF.

The rearrangement uses TRBV28 and TRBJ2-1, with 13 positions matching TRBD2. V was clipped by 7 bases and J by 4 bases; unmatched bases: 4. The germline V gene encodes CDR1 MDHEN and CDR2 SYDVKM. The CDR3 is 15 amino acids. CDR3 protein: CASTVTSGGYNEQFF. CDR3 bases: TGTGCCAGCACCGTGACTAGCGGGGGGTACAATGAGCAGTTCTTC. The whole variable domain, remainder taken from reference TRBV28 and TRBJ2-1, is DVKVTQSSRYLVKRTGEKVFLECVQDMDHENMFWYRQDPGLGLRLIYFSYDVKMKEKGDIPEGYSVSREKKERFSLILESASTNQTSMYLCASTVTSGGYNEQFFGPGTRLTVL.

The J gene is TRBJ1-5, the V gene TRBV6-2 or TRBV6-3; D is possibly TRBD1 (6 bases). The CDR3 is 14 amino acids. The V gene lost 6 bases and the J gene lost 0 bases, with 9 bases spanning the gap. Germline V gives CDR1 MNHEY, CDR2 SVGEGT. The CDR3 region is CASRRGNSNQPQHF. In nucleotides, the CDR3 is TGTGCCAGCAGGAGGGGGAATAGCAATCAGCCCCAGCATTTT.

The V and J genes are TRBV7-9 and TRBJ1-1; TRBD1 is a possible D gene (5 bases). There are 14 residues in the CDR3. Looked up from germline, CDR1 is SEHNR and CDR2 is FQNEAQ (reference sequence). V lost 2 bases, J lost 3 bases, and 10 bases lay in between. Written as DNA, the CDR3 is TGTGCCAGCAGCTTAAAAGGGGCGGACACTGAAGCTTTCTTT. Translation: CASSLKGADTEAFF.